The clone carrying this T cell receptor (beta chain) was detected a few times. The sampling schedule covered blood at baseline, cycle 4 day 1, and cycle 7 day 1. Trimming removed 5 bases from V and 2 bases from J, with 3 bases in between. From germline, CDR1 is DFQATT and CDR2 SNEGSKA (reference sequence). The CDR3 extends over 10 amino acids. The data originate from a study of OX40 agonist ivuxolimab in advanced cancers. Overall study context: Patients were given ivuxolimab, an antibody that agonizes OX40 (CD134). Subjects had a mean age of about 65 years, with a range of roughly 20 to 79; about 83% were male.

Only in-frame clones appear in the TCRdb table, and some are missing; sequencing was by immunoSEQ multiplex PCR. The sample yields approximately 64,000 clones, roughly 85% seen once. The TCR sequence derives from an adult with an advanced solid tumor such as melanoma, head and neck, liver or kidney cancer. The material was CD4+ or CD8+ T cells sorted from blood, obtained in a trial of the OX40 agonist ivuxolimab. The chain couples TRBV20-1 to TRBJ1-1; D remains ambiguous. CDR3 bases: TGCAGTGCTCTAAACACTGAAGCTTTCTTT. Its protein is CSALNTEAFF.